These T cell receptor beta chains were read from a single sample in a study of T cells after yellow fever vaccination. TCRdb reanalysed the 5' RACE reads using MiXCR and keeps one entry per CDR3 protein. The sample has some 550,000 distinct CDR3 sequences, 15% to 20% seen once. The sample consisted of PBMCs, taken 15 days after the yellow fever booster vaccination. Receptors originate from a man aged 30-40 years who received the YFV17D yellow fever vaccine. The CDR3 runs from the conserved cysteine through the conserved F or W. Fields, in order: J gene, D gene, clone size, V gene, CDR3 protein, CDR3 DNA. A D gene is named only where the DNA matches it firmly. Expanded clones get a size class; other rows say once, few or many, or leave the size out.

>TRBJ2-7|NA|NA|TRBV5-1
CASSLEAVLSYEQYF
TGCGCCAGCAGCTTGGAAGCGGTTCTCTCCTACGAGCAGTACTTC
>TRBJ2-4|TRBD1|NA|TRBV20-1
CSADGTGKNIQYF
TGCAGTGCTGATGGGACAGGGAAAAACATTCAGTACTTC
>TRBJ2-7|NA|NA|TRBV6-2/TRBV6-3
CASADQGFYEQYF
TGTGCCAGCGCAGACCAGGGGTTTTACGAGCAGTACTTC
>TRBJ1-4|TRBD1|once|TRBV12-3/TRBV12-4
CASTTRTGHEKLFF
TGTGCCAGCACCACTCGGACAGGGCATGAAAAACTGTTTTTT
>TRBJ2-7|TRBD1|NA|TRBV11-2
CASSRTGTGGRESYEQYF
TGTGCCAGCAGCCGGACCGGGACAGGGGGAAGAGAGTCCTACGAGCAGTACTTC
>TRBJ2-1|TRBD2|NA|TRBV6-2/TRBV6-3
CASSRTRLSGEQFF
TGTGCCAGCAGCCGCACCCGACTTAGCGGGGAGCAGTTCTTC
>TRBJ2-2|TRBD2|NA|TRBV4-2
CASSQDQGTSGRGTGELFF
TGTGCCAGCAGCCAAGATCAGGGGACTAGCGGGAGGGGCACCGGGGAGCTGTTTTTT
>TRBJ2-1|NA|NA|TRBV3-1
CASKPIAGTYNEQFF
TGTGCCAGCAAGCCAATAGCAGGGACCTACAATGAGCAGTTCTTC
>TRBJ2-2|TRBD2|many|TRBV5-1
CASSSHLSGRDTGELFF
TGCGCCAGCAGCTCCCACCTGAGCGGGAGGGACACCGGGGAGCTGTTTTTT
>TRBJ2-2|TRBD2|NA|TRBV10-3
CAISGQPGLAGVEAGELFF
TGTGCCATCAGTGGCCAACCGGGACTAGCGGGAGTAGAGGCCGGGGAGCTGTTTTTT
>TRBJ2-7|TRBD2|few|TRBV7-2
CASSRSGTSRHEQYF
TGTGCCAGCAGCCGATCCGGGACTAGTCGGCACGAGCAGTACTTC
>TRBJ2-5|TRBD1|NA|TRBV12-3/TRBV12-4
CASRPGTGKTQYF
TGTGCCAGCAGACCCGGGACAGGGAAGACCCAGTACTTC
>TRBJ2-1|TRBD2|few|TRBV19
CASSSRGAGGSYNEQFF
TGTGCCAGTAGTAGCCGAGGAGCGGGGGGGAGCTACAATGAGCAGTTCTTC
>TRBJ2-1|NA|few|TRBV7-2
CASTEGANSYNEQFF
TGTGCCAGCACGGAGGGAGCGAACTCCTACAATGAGCAGTTCTTC
>TRBJ2-7|NA|few|TRBV6-1
CASSGFEIYEQYF
TGTGCCAGCAGTGGTTTCGAGATATACGAGCAGTACTTC
>TRBJ2-1|NA|NA|TRBV4-2
CASSQVTDEQFF
TGTGCCAGCAGCCAAGTGACGGATGAGCAGTTCTTC
>TRBJ1-1|NA|few|TRBV7-9
CASSLPSGTEAFF
TGTGCCAGCAGCTTACCCAGCGGCACTGAAGCTTTCTTT
>TRBJ1-6|NA|NA|TRBV5-4
CASSLSQGSSPLHF
TGTGCCAGCAGCTTGTCACAGGGATCCTCACCCCTCCACTTT
>TRBJ2-1|TRBD2|few|TRBV12-3/TRBV12-4
CASSLGGGVRFF
TGTGCCAGCAGTCTCGGGGGGGGGGTTCGGTTCTTC
>TRBJ2-7|TRBD1|NA|TRBV28
CASRGKTGGTYEQYF
TGTGCCAGCAGGGGTAAAACAGGGGGAACCTACGAGCAGTACTTC
>TRBJ2-3|TRBD2|many|TRBV7-2
CASSPDGGGQYF
TGTGCCAGCAGCCCCGATGGCGGGGGGCAGTATTTT
>TRBJ1-2|TRBD1|few|TRBV7-2
CASRMTGYYGYTF
TGTGCCAGCAGAATGACAGGGTACTATGGCTACACCTTC
>TRBJ2-5|TRBD1|NA|TRBV15
CATSRTGHGETQYF
TGTGCCACCAGCCGGACAGGTCACGGAGAGACCCAGTACTTC
>TRBJ2-1|NA|NA|TRBV7-2
CASSLSKKQFF
TGTGCCAGCAGCCTTTCTAAGAAACAGTTCTTC
>TRBJ2-1|TRBD2|few|TRBV24-1
CATSGIGWASGYNEQFF
TGTGCCACCAGTGGTATTGGGTGGGCTAGCGGGTACAATGAGCAGTTCTTC
>TRBJ1-4|NA|NA|TRBV19
CASSEGRNNEKLFF
TGTGCCAGTAGTGAAGGACGGAATAATGAAAAACTGTTTTTT
>TRBJ1-3|NA|few|TRBV11-2
CASSHGQGNTIYF
TGTGCCAGCAGCCACGGACAGGGAAACACCATATATTTT
>TRBJ2-6|TRBD1|NA|TRBV15
CATQGTGPLAF
TGTGCCACCCAGGGGACAGGCCCTCTGGCTTTC
>TRBJ2-2|TRBD2|NA|TRBV19
CASTPGLGDPGELFF
TGTGCCAGTACCCCGGGACTAGGAGATCCCGGGGAGCTGTTTTTT
>TRBJ1-5|NA|few|TRBV5-5
CASSLLLSQPQHF
TGTGCCAGCAGCTTGTTACTGTCACAGCCCCAGCATTTT
>TRBJ2-1|TRBD2|few|TRBV10-3
CAISADSGRDYNEQFF
TGTGCCATCAGTGCTGACAGCGGGAGGGATTACAATGAGCAGTTCTTC
>TRBJ2-1|NA|few|TRBV27
CASSFDREQFF
TGTGCCAGCAGTTTCGACAGGGAGCAGTTCTTC
>TRBJ2-4|NA|few|TRBV5-4
CASSREGGGAENIQYF
TGTGCCAGCAGCCGAGAGGGCGGGGGCGCCGAAAACATTCAGTACTTC
>TRBJ2-7|TRBD2|many|TRBV7-2
CASSLSGVAYEQYF
TGTGCCAGCAGCTTAAGCGGGGTGGCCTACGAGCAGTACTTC
>TRBJ2-5|NA|few|TRBV5-1
CAAAGGQETQYF
TGCGCCGCCGCAGGTGGACAAGAGACCCAGTACTTC
>TRBJ2-7|NA|NA|TRBV5-1
CASSLLSDEQYF
TGCGCCAGCAGCTTGCTGTCGGACGAGCAGTACTTC
>TRBJ2-7|NA|NA|TRBV23-1
CARSVGTPRTYEQYF
TGCGCCAGATCGGTGGGGACACCGCGCACCTACGAGCAGTACTTC
>TRBJ1-2|TRBD1|few|TRBV12-3/TRBV12-4
CASSSAGGHGYTF
TGTGCCAGCAGTTCGGCAGGGGGGCATGGCTACACCTTC
>TRBJ2-3|NA|few|TRBV21-1
CASRLAGGHRTDTQYF
TGTGCCAGCAGGCTAGCGGGAGGGCATCGCACAGATACGCAGTATTTT
>TRBJ2-2|TRBD2|NA|TRBV6-5
CASSYSLAGPTGELFF
TGTGCCAGCAGTTACTCCCTAGCGGGCCCCACCGGGGAGCTGTTTTTT
>TRBJ2-1|NA|NA|TRBV5-1
CASSLAQGYYNEQFF
TGCGCCAGCAGCTTGGCACAGGGATATTACAATGAGCAGTTCTTC
>TRBJ2-7|NA|NA|TRBV7-3
CASSLNRQSYEQYF
TGTGCCAGCAGCTTAAATCGACAGTCCTACGAGCAGTACTTC
>TRBJ2-5|NA|few|TRBV6-1
CASRITYSLQETQYF
TGTGCCAGCCGAATTACTTACAGCTTACAAGAGACCCAGTACTTC
>TRBJ2-3|NA|NA|TRBV20-1
CSATPTGGFSTDTQYF
TGCAGTGCTACCCCTACCGGCGGGTTTAGCACAGATACGCAGTATTTT
>TRBJ2-5|NA|NA|TRBV20-1
CCASYMAYGNQETQYF
TGCTGTGCTAGTTATATGGCCTACGGGAACCAAGAGACCCAGTACTTC
>TRBJ2-7|NA|NA|TRBV7-2
CASRKGSTYEQYF
TGTGCCAGCAGGAAGGGCAGTACCTACGAGCAGTACTTC
>TRBJ2-7|NA|few|TRBV3-1
CASSQGELRRSSYEQYF
TGTGCCAGCAGCCAAGGGGAGCTGAGAAGAAGCTCCTACGAGCAGTACTTC
>TRBJ2-1|NA|NA|TRBV4-3
CASSQDTFLNEQFF
TGCGCCAGCAGCCAAGACACCTTCCTCAATGAGCAGTTCTTC